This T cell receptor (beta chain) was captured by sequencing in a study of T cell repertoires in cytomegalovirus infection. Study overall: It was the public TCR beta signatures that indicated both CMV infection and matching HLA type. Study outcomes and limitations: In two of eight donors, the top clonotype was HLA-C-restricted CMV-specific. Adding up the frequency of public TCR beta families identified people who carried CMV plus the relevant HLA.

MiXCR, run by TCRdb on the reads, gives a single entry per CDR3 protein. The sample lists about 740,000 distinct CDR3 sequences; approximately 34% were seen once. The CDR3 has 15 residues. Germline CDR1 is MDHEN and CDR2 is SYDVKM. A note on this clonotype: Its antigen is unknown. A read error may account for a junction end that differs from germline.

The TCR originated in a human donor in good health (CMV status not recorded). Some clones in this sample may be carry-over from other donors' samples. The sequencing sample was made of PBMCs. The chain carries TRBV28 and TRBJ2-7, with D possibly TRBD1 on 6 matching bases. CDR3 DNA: TGTGCCAGCAGTTTAGGTGGACAGAGCTCCTACGAGCAGTGCTTC. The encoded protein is CASSLGGQSSYEQCF.